The next 27 T cell receptor beta chains were all read from a single sample in a study of cytotoxic CD8 clonotypes in ibrutinib-treated CLL. The repertoire was sequenced with immunoSEQ multiplex PCR; TCRdb's copy has only in-frame clones and lacks some. The sample gives 40,000 to 50,000 clones, roughly three fifths of which show up once; approximately 28% is in the top ten. The specimen comprised PBMCs, sampled after 24 months of ibrutinib treatment. The receptors shown here come from a human donor with chronic lymphocytic leukemia.

The V and J genes are TRBV7-8 and TRBJ1-6; 11 bases are a match to TRBD1. The trim removed 1 base at V and 7 bases at J, leaving 3 bases unmatched. The CDR3 extends over 16 amino acids. Germline V lookup: CDR1 SGHVS, CDR2 FQNEAQ. CDR3 bases: TGTGCCAGCAGCTTAGGGGGACAGGGGGAAAATTCACCCCTCCACTTT. Protein: CASSLGGQGENSPLHF.

V usage is TRBV19 and J usage is TRBJ1-1; D is ambiguous. This CDR3 spans 13 amino acids. V lost 6 bases to trimming and J lost 1 base, with 9 bases between them. Germline V gene lookup returns CDR1 LNHDA and CDR2 SQIVND (reference sequence). The chain's CDR3 is CASRGSGNTEAFF. For the CDR3, the DNA is TGTGCCAGTAGGGGCTCGGGGAACACTGAAGCTTTCTTT.

The rearrangement uses TRBV6-5 and TRBJ1-1; no reliable D call. With 7 bases removed from V and 5 bases from J, the gap between germline ends came to 17 bases. The CDR3 consists of 14 residues. Germline V lookup: CDR1 MNHEY, CDR2 SVGAGI. The CDR3 loop reads CASTRGIGGTEAFF. The CDR3 DNA reads TGTGCCAGCACCCGAGGGATTGGAGGGACTGAAGCTTTCTTT.

The chain is built from TRBV21-1 and TRBJ2-1; the table gives TRBD1 as D, unverified against the DNA. TRBV21-1 is a known pseudogene. The CDR3 totals 19 residues. The CDR3 sequence is CASSKALFLGDSAYNEQFF. CDR3 in DNA: TGTGCCAGCAGCAAAGCGCTTTTTTTGGGGGACAGCGCCTACAATGAGCAGTTCTTC.

The chain employs TRBV29-1 and TRBJ1-4; TRBD1 matches at 9 bases. With V trimmed by 2 bases and J by 8 bases, 3 bases remained unmatched. The CDR3 is made up of 13 amino acids. CDR1 SQVTM and CDR2 ANQGSEA come from the germline V gene. The CDR3 region is CSVEMGQGEKLFF. CDR3 sequence (DNA): TGCAGCGTTGAAATGGGACAGGGCGAAAAACTGTTTTTT. Complete variable domain (other parts from reference TRBV29-1 and TRBJ1-4): SAVISQKPSRDICQRGTSLTIQCQVDSQVTMMFWYRQQPGQSLTLIATANQGSEATYESGFVIDKFPISRPNLTFSTLTVSNMSPEDSSIYLCSVEMGQGEKLFFGSGTQLSVL.

V usage is TRBV12-5 and J usage is TRBJ1-6; no clear D. With 7 bases removed from V and 7 bases from J, the gap between germline ends came to 8 bases. The length of the CDR3 is 12 residues. Per germline, CDR1 LGHNT and CDR2 FRNRAP. The CDR3 loop reads CASATRNSPLHF. The CDR3 DNA follows: TGTGCTAGTGCCACAAGGAATTCACCCCTCCACTTT.

This clone was picked up one time. The chain employs TRBV4-1 and TRBJ2-1; D is unresolved. Trimming stripped 3 bases from V and 0 bases from J, with 9 bases between. This CDR3 region has 15 residues. The germline V gene has CDR1 MGHRA and CDR2 YSYEKL. The CDR3 loop reads CASSQDHDSYNEQFF. As DNA, the CDR3 is TGCGCCAGCAGCCAGGACCATGACTCCTACAATGAGCAGTTCTTC.

The rearrangement joins TRBV5-6 to TRBJ2-1; 8 positions match TRBD2. There are 16 residues in the CDR3. Germline CDR1 is SGHDT and CDR2 is YYEEEE. V gave up 2 bases and J gave up 2 bases; unmatched junction bases: 6. This CDR3 is CASSFKGTRAYNEQFF. CDR3 sequence (DNA): TGTGCCAGCAGCTTTAAAGGGACTAGAGCCTACAATGAGCAGTTCTTC.

The rearrangement joins TRBV10-3 to TRBJ1-1; D ambiguous. This CDR3 contains 11 residues. With 4 bases removed from V and 5 bases from J, the gap between germline ends came to 5 bases. Germline CDR1 and CDR2: ENHRY and SYGVKD. CDR3 sequence (DNA): TGTGCCATCAGTGTAGGGACTGAAGCTTTCTTT. Translating gives CAISVGTEAFF.

This rearrangement joins TRBV7-8 to TRBJ2-7, with 10 bases matching TRBD1. V lost 1 base and J lost 3; bases outside the gene matches: 0. The CDR3 is 14 amino acids. Germline V gives CDR1 SGHVS, CDR2 FQNEAQ. The CDR3 sequence is CASSLGDRGYEQYF. The CDR3 DNA reads as TGTGCCAGCAGCTTAGGGGACAGGGGCTACGAGCAGTACTTC.

The chain couples TRBV6-1 to TRBJ2-7, with a weak D call TRBD2 (7 bases). V was cut by 3 bases and J by 3 bases, with 18 bases left in between. Per the germline V gene, CDR1 is MNHNS and CDR2 is SASEGT. This CDR3 has 16 amino acids. The CDR3 is CASSDLLGGVVYEQYF. CDR3 sequence (DNA): TGTGCCAGCAGTGATTTGTTAGGGGGGGTGGTCTACGAGCAGTACTTC.

The rearrangement uses TRBV7-2 and TRBJ1-5; D is uncertain. Germline-derived CDR1 and CDR2 are SGHTA and FQGNSA. This CDR3 comprises 13 residues. V lost 4 bases and J lost 4, with 8 bases in between. CDR3 sequence reads: CASSSVLNQPQHF. The CDR3 bases are TGTGCCAGCAGCTCCGTACTAAATCAGCCCCAGCATTTT.

Written as DNA, the CDR3 is TGCGCCAGCAGCCTCTTCGTGGGAGCTAACTATGGCTACACCTTC. Amino acids: CASSLFVGANYGYTF. The chain uses TRBV5-1 and TRBJ1-2; unclear D gene. CDR3 length: 15 amino acids. Germline assignment: CDR1 SGHRS and CDR2 YFSETQ. The V end lost 4 bases, the J end lost 0 bases, and 13 bases lay between the germline ends.

This clone was observed at least ten times. This chain uses TRBV25-1 with TRBJ2-2, with D perhaps TRBD1 or TRBD2 (5 bases each). The V end lost 4 bases, the J end lost 6 bases, and 18 bases lay between the germline ends. The germline V gene has CDR1 MGHDK and CDR2 SYGVNS. The CDR3 runs to 16 residues. In DNA form, the CDR3 reads TGTGCCAGCAGTGGGGGCCCGGGGAATGCCCCCGGGGAGCTGTTTTTT. Residues: CASSGGPGNAPGELFF.

The V and J genes are TRBV5-1 and TRBJ2-3; the match to TRBD2 covers 9 bases. CDR3 length: 14 amino acids. Unmatched junction bases numbered 3, after V lost 7 bases and J lost 0 bases. Germline-derived CDR1 and CDR2 are SGHRS and YFSETQ. The CDR3 loop reads CASARGGSTDTQYF. CDR3 DNA sequence: TGCGCCAGCGCGCGGGGGGGAAGCACAGATACGCAGTATTTT.

This clone showed up just a few times. The V and J genes are TRBV5-4 and TRBJ2-7, with 10 bases aligning to TRBD1. CDR3 size: 15 residues. Unmatched junction bases numbered 8, after V lost 3 bases and J lost 5 bases. CDR1 and CDR2 from the germline V gene are SGHNT and YYREEE (reference sequence). The CDR3 reads CASSSAGQGRHEQYF. For the CDR3, the DNA is TGTGCCAGCAGCTCCGCGGGACAGGGGCGGCACGAGCAGTACTTC.

V and J are TRBV29-1 and TRBJ2-3, with D tentatively TRBD1 or TRBD2 (5 bases each). This CDR3 is built from 15 residues. Germline assignment: CDR1 SQVTM and CDR2 ANQGSEA. Between the trimmed V and J ends, which lost 4 bases and 5 bases, there was a span of 19 bases. CDR3 sequence (DNA): TGCAGCGTTGCAAGTTACGGGGCAGCTGGAGATACGCAGTATTTT. This sequence encodes CSVASYGAAGDTQYF.

The rearrangement uses TRBV29-1 and TRBJ1-4; D is ambiguous. This CDR3 has 10 residues. Trimming took 4 bases from V and 7 from J, leaving 4 bases between them. Looked up from germline, CDR1 is SQVTM and CDR2 is ANQGSEA. The CDR3 loop reads CSVGGEKLFF. CDR3 DNA sequence: TGCAGCGTTGGGGGTGAAAAACTGTTTTTT.

This rearrangement joins TRBV5-4 to TRBJ2-1; no clear D gene. Germline V lookup: CDR1 SGHNT, CDR2 YYREEE (reference sequence). The CDR3 loop spans 13 amino acids. V dropped 0 bases and J dropped 12 bases, with 13 bases sitting between them. This CDR3 reads CASSLELPGRQFF. The CDR3 DNA reads as TGTGCCAGCAGCTTGGAGCTACCCGGGCGGCAGTTCTTC.

This clone occurred a few times. The chain has TRBV5-1 and TRBJ2-7; no reliable D call. The CDR3 has 14 amino acids. Germline V gene sequence: CDR1 SGHRS, CDR2 YFSETQ. V gave up 3 bases and J gave up 1 base, with 11 bases separating them. The CDR3 sequence: CASSYRYSSYEQYF. CDR3 sequence (DNA): TGCGCCAGCAGCTACCGGTACAGTTCCTACGAGCAGTACTTC.

This clone has just a few counts. The chain recombines TRBV5-1 with TRBJ2-7; D not certain. The germline V gene has CDR1 SGHRS and CDR2 YFSETQ. CDR3 length: 12 residues. V was clipped by 0 bases and J by 3 bases, with 4 bases between them. The CDR3 sequence: CASSLEGYEQYF. The DNA of the CDR3 is TGCGCCAGCAGCTTGGAGGGCTACGAGCAGTACTTC.

This clone showed up just once. This chain connects TRBV11-2 to TRBJ1-2; D unclear. There are 15 residues in the CDR3. CDR1 and CDR2 (germline): SGHAT, FQNNGV. Trimming pared 1 base from V and 2 bases from J, leaving 11 bases between. The chain's CDR3 is CASSLGGGGNYGYTF. CDR3 DNA: TGTGCCAGCAGCTTAGGGGGAGGTGGCAACTATGGCTACACCTTC.

This chain uses TRBV27 with TRBJ1-5; unclear D gene. Germline V CDR1 and CDR2: MNHEY, SMNVEV (reference sequence). V gave up 0 bases and J gave up 8 bases, with 8 bases separating them. The CDR3 is 13 residues long. CDR3 bases: TGTGCCAGCAGTTTATCCGGGTCAGAGCCCCAGCATTTT. Protein sequence: CASSLSGSEPQHF.

The chain carries TRBV11-2 and TRBJ1-1; no definite D call. CDR3 length equals 15 residues. Trimming shortened V by 0 bases and J by 3 bases, and 11 bases separated the two germline ends. Germline-derived CDR1 and CDR2 are SGHAT and FQNNGV. The CDR3: CASSLEGIRDTEAFF. The CDR3 DNA reads as TGTGCCAGCAGCTTAGAGGGGATCCGGGACACTGAAGCTTTCTTT.

This clone was observed at least ten times. Relative to the germline gene, one junction end is altered; a read error may explain this. The chain uses TRBV6-6 and TRBJ1-2; the match to TRBD1 covers 8 bases. This CDR3 has 11 residues. Germline CDR1 MNHNY, CDR2 SVGAGI (reference sequence). CDR3 DNA sequence: TGTGCCAGCGGGGGACAGGCTGGTCCTTCCTTC. Translation: CASGGQAGPSF.

The rearrangement uses TRBV5-1 and TRBJ2-3, with a weak D call TRBD2 (6 bases). Germline V gives CDR1 SGHRS, CDR2 YFSETQ. This CDR3 has 15 residues. The germline V and J ends were trimmed by 0 bases and 0 bases, with 8 bases remaining between them. CDR3 nucleotides: TGCGCCAGCAGCTTGGCCCGGGGGAGCACAGATACGCAGTATTTT. This sequence encodes CASSLARGSTDTQYF. The complete variable domain, with remaining parts taken from reference TRBV5-1 and TRBJ2-3, reads KAGVTQTPRYLIKTRGQQVTLSCSPISGHRSVSWYQQTPGQGLQFLFEYFSETQRNKGNFPGRFSGRQFSNSRSEMNVSTLELGDSALYLCASSLARGSTDTQYFGPGTRLTVL.

This clone came up a few times. V usage is TRBV27 and J usage is TRBJ2-3; D unclear. CDR3 length equals 13 residues. Per germline, CDR1 MNHEY and CDR2 SMNVEV (reference sequence). Trimming took off 6 bases at V and 4 bases at J, with 11 bases between the two ends. Here the CDR3 DNA reads TGTGCCAGCAGCACAGCCGGCGCAGATACGCAGTATTTT. Its translation is CASSTAGADTQYF.